The rows below give T cell receptor beta chains drawn from one sample of a study of cytomegalovirus exposure and HLA in healthy donors. Sequencing was performed with immunoSEQ multiplex PCR; in TCRdb, only in-frame clones are kept and a portion is missing. This sample's table has under 200,000 clones. Sequencing was done on a sample of PBMCs. These receptors originate from a man aged 25-40 years in good health and CMV-seronegative. CDR3s include the opening cysteine and the closing phenylalanine or tryptophan. Each record gives: J gene, D gene, V gene, CDR3 protein, CDR3 DNA. The D gene is left open where the match is weak.

j_gene: TRBJ1-5
d_gene: -
v_gene: TRBV19
CDR3aa: CASRDPQGSSQPQHF
CDR3nt: TGTGCCAGTAGGGACCCACAGGGATCTAGCCAGCCCCAGCATTTT

j_gene: TRBJ2-7
d_gene: -
v_gene: TRBV4-3
CDR3aa: CASSQDYPYEQYF
CDR3nt: TGCGCCAGCAGCCAAGATTATCCTTACGAGCAGTACTTC

j_gene: TRBJ2-5
d_gene: -
v_gene: TRBV11-3
CDR3aa: CASSPSGTPETQYF
CDR3nt: TGTGCCAGCAGCCCTTCGGGGACTCCAGAGACCCAGTACTTC

j_gene: TRBJ2-1
d_gene: TRBD2
v_gene: TRBV10-2
CDR3aa: CASETASGGNEQFF
CDR3nt: TGCGCCAGCGAGACGGCTAGCGGAGGCAATGAGCAGTTCTTC

j_gene: TRBJ1-5
d_gene: -
v_gene: TRBV2
CDR3aa: CASGRYSNQPQHF
CDR3nt: TGTGCCAGCGGCAGGTATAGCAATCAGCCCCAGCATTTT

j_gene: TRBJ2-5
d_gene: TRBD2
v_gene: TRBV9
CDR3aa: CASSVSSSGQETQYF
CDR3nt: TGTGCCAGCAGCGTCAGTTCTAGCGGCCAAGAGACCCAGTACTTC

j_gene: TRBJ1-1
d_gene: TRBD1
v_gene: TRBV19
CDR3aa: CASSKGALGRAFF
CDR3nt: TGTGCCAGTAGTAAGGGGGCGCTTGGGCGAGCTTTCTTT

j_gene: TRBJ2-7
d_gene: -
v_gene: TRBV12-5
CDR3aa: CASGPRTSTYEQYF
CDR3nt: TGTGCTAGTGGACCCCGGACAAGTACCTACGAGCAGTACTTC

j_gene: TRBJ2-7
d_gene: -
v_gene: TRBV19
CDR3aa: CASNPTESSYEQYF
CDR3nt: TGTGCCAGTAACCCGACAGAAAGCTCCTACGAGCAGTACTTC

j_gene: TRBJ1-2
d_gene: -
v_gene: TRBV28
CDR3aa: CASRGGYGYTF
CDR3nt: TGTGCCAGCAGGGGGGGGTATGGCTACACCTTC

j_gene: TRBJ1-6
d_gene: -
v_gene: TRBV4-1
CDR3aa: CASSTASGSYNSPLHF
CDR3nt: TGCGCCAGCAGTACCGCCTCAGGTTCCTATAATTCACCCCTCCACTTT

j_gene: TRBJ2-2
d_gene: -
v_gene: TRBV28
CDR3aa: CASTVAGELFF
CDR3nt: TGTGCCAGCACGGTAGCCGGGGAGCTGTTTTTT

j_gene: TRBJ2-2
d_gene: TRBD1
v_gene: TRBV5-4
CDR3aa: CASSGDSPNTGELFF
CDR3nt: TGTGCCAGCAGCGGGGACAGCCCTAACACCGGGGAGCTGTTTTTT

j_gene: TRBJ2-3
d_gene: TRBD1
v_gene: TRBV7-9
CDR3aa: CASSLGQKGQYF
CDR3nt: TGTGCCAGCAGCTTGGGACAGAAGGGGCAGTATTTT

j_gene: TRBJ1-1
d_gene: -
v_gene: TRBV7-3
CDR3aa: CASSYDMNTEAFF
CDR3nt: TGTGCCAGCAGCTATGACATGAACACTGAAGCTTTCTTT

j_gene: TRBJ1-1
d_gene: -
v_gene: TRBV9
CDR3aa: CASSPLLQGSNTEAFF
CDR3nt: TGTGCCAGCAGCCCCCTACTTCAGGGGTCGAACACTGAAGCTTTCTTT

j_gene: TRBJ1-4
d_gene: TRBD1
v_gene: TRBV28
CDR3aa: CASTPRGGTGGEKLFF
CDR3nt: TGTGCCAGCACCCCAAGGGGCGGGACAGGGGGTGAAAAACTGTTTTTT

j_gene: TRBJ2-6
d_gene: TRBD1
v_gene: TRBV2
CDR3aa: CASSTPGQGVRPSGANVLTF
CDR3nt: TGTGCCAGCAGCACCCCGGGACAGGGGGTCCGGCCCTCTGGGGCCAACGTCCTGACTTTC

j_gene: TRBJ1-2
d_gene: TRBD1
v_gene: TRBV5-1
CDR3aa: CASSLGAGQGLGYTF
CDR3nt: TGCGCCAGCAGTCTTGGGGCGGGACAGGGTCTCGGCTACACCTTC

j_gene: TRBJ2-3
d_gene: TRBD2
v_gene: TRBV5-1
CDR3aa: CASSLNKGLVSDTQYF
CDR3nt: TGCGCCAGCAGCTTGAACAAGGGACTAGTCAGTGATACGCAGTATTTT

j_gene: TRBJ2-7
d_gene: TRBD1
v_gene: TRBV5-1
CDR3aa: CASSTGQGGVYEQYF
CDR3nt: TGCGCCAGCAGCACTGGACAGGGGGGGGTCTACGAGCAGTACTTC

j_gene: TRBJ2-1
d_gene: -
v_gene: TRBV5-1
CDR3aa: CASSLSGSYNEQFF
CDR3nt: TGCGCCAGCAGTCTGAGCGGCTCCTACAATGAGCAGTTCTTC

j_gene: TRBJ2-5
d_gene: -
v_gene: TRBV15
CDR3aa: CATSRDPQRETQYF
CDR3nt: TGTGCCACCAGCAGAGATCCCCAGCGGGAGACCCAGTACTTC

j_gene: TRBJ2-1
d_gene: TRBD2
v_gene: TRBV11-3
CDR3aa: CASSSRAPGTSSYNEQFF
CDR3nt: TGTGCCAGCAGCTCCAGAGCCCCCGGGACTAGCAGTTACAATGAGCAGTTCTTC

j_gene: TRBJ1-1
d_gene: -
v_gene: TRBV5-1
CDR3aa: CASSIAGNTEAFF
CDR3nt: TGCGCCAGCTCAATTGCGGGAAACACTGAAGCTTTCTTT

j_gene: TRBJ1-4
d_gene: TRBD1
v_gene: TRBV5-8
CDR3aa: CASRQTGGNEKLFF
CDR3nt: TGTGCCAGCAGACAGACAGGGGGCAACGAAAAACTGTTTTTT